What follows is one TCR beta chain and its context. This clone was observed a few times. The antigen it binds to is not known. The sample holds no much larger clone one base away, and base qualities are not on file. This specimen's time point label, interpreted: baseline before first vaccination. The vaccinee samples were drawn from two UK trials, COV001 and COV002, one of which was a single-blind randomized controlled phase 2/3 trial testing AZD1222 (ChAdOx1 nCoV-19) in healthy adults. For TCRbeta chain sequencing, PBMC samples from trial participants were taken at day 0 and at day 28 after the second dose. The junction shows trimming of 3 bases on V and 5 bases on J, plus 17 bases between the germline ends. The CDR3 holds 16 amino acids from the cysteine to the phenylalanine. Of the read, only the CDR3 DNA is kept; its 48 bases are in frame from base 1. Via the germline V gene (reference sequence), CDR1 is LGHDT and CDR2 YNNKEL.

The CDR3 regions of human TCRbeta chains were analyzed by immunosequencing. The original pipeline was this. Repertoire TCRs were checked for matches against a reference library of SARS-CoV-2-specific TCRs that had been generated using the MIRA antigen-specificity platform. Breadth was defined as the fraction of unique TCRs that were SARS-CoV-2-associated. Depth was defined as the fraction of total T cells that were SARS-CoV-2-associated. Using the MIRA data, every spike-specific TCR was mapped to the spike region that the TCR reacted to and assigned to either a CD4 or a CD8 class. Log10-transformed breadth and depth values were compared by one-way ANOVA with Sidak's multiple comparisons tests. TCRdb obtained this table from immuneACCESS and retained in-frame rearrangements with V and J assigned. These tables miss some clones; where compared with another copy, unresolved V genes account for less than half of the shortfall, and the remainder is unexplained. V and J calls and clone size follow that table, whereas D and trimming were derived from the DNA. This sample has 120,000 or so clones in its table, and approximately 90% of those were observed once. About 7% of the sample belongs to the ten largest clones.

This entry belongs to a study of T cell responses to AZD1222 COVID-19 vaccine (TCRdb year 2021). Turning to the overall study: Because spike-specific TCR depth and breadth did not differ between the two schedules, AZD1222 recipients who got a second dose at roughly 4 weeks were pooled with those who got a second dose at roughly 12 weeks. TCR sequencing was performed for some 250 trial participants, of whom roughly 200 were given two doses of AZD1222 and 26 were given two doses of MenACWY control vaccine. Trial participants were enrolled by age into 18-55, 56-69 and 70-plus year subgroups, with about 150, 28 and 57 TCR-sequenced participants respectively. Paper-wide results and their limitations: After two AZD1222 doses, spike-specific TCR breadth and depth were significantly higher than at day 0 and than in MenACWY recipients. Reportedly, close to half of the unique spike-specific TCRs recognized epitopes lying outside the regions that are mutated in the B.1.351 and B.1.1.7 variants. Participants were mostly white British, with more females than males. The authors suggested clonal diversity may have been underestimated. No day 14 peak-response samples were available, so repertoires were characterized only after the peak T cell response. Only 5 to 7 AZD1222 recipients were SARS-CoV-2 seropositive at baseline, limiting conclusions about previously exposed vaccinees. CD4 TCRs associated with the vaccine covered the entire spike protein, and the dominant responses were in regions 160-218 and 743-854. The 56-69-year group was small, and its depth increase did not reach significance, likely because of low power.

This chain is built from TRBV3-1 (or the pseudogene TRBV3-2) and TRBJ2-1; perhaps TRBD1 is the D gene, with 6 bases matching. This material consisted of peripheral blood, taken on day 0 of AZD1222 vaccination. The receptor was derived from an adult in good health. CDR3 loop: CASSHQGMGWNNEQFF. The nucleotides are TGTGCCAGCAGCCACCAGGGGATGGGCTGGAACAATGAGCAGTTCTTC.